What follows are 20 T cell receptor beta chains derived from one specimen sequenced in a study of response to subunit inactivated influenza vaccine. TCRdb called the RT-PCR reads again in MiXCR, with one record for every CDR3 protein. The profile covers 600,000 to 850,000 distinct CDR3 sequences, with around 15% appearing a single time and less than 8.5% taken by the ten largest. The source was PBMCs from blood, collected roughly 2 weeks before vaccination. The receptors derive from a man in his fifties who received an inactivated influenza vaccine.

The chain links TRBV10-2 to TRBJ2-4; D is possibly TRBD2 (5 bases). Germline V lookup: CDR1 WSHSY, CDR2 SAAADI. CDR3 size: 15 residues. Trimming removed 3 bases at V and 5 bases at J, with 14 bases between. The CDR3 DNA follows: TGCGCCAGCAGTGATGATGGGGTGCGGGAAAACATTCAGTACTTC. Translation: CASSDDGVRENIQYF.

The chain carries TRBV20-1 and TRBJ2-1; 7 nucleotides agree with TRBD2. The CDR3 extends over 15 amino acids. The ends lost 3 bases at V and 2 bases at J; junction bases unmatched: 7. CDR1 is DFQATT and CDR2 is SNEGSKA in the germline V gene (reference sequence). The DNA for the CDR3 is TGCAGTGCTAGGGGCCGGGAGGAAACCTACAATGAGCAGTTCTTC. The encoded protein is CSARGREETYNEQFF.

This clonotype was recorded a few times. CDR3 protein: CASSRTGGLSNTEAFF. As DNA, the CDR3 is TGTGCCAGCAGTCGAACAGGGGGGCTATCGAACACTGAAGCTTTCTTT. The chain combines TRBV12-3 or TRBV12-4 with TRBJ1-1; 8 nucleotides align to TRBD1. J lost 1 base, V lost 5 bases, and 9 bases had no gene match. CDR3 length equals 16 residues.

This clonotype has a count of ten or more. The V gene is TRBV28, the J gene TRBJ2-7; 7 nucleotides align to TRBD2. The CDR3 loop spans 18 amino acids. Germline CDR1 and CDR2: MDHEN and SYDVKM. V lost 5 bases to trimming and J lost 0 bases; unmatched junction nucleotides: 16. In DNA form, the CDR3 reads TGTGCCAGCAGTCCGACGCGGAGTTGGGCGGGAGTCTCCTACGAGCAGTACTTC. This codes for CASSPTRSWAGVSYEQYF.

CDR3 loop: CSALRPIAGGSTDTQYF. For the CDR3, the DNA is TGCAGTGCCCTCCGACCCATAGCGGGAGGTAGCACAGATACGCAGTATTTT. V usage is TRBV20-1 and J usage is TRBJ2-3; 10 nucleotides match TRBD2. Per germline, CDR1 DFQATT and CDR2 SNEGSKA (reference sequence). The CDR3 length is 17 residues. Trimming took 6 bases from V and 0 from J; bases not matched to a gene: 12.

The J gene is TRBJ2-7, the V gene TRBV27, with 8 bases fitting TRBD1. CDR1 and CDR2 (germline): MNHEY, SMNVEV (reference sequence). The CDR3 is 15 amino acids. The J segment lost 3 bases and the V segment lost 4 bases, leaving 8 bases of the junction unmatched. The CDR3 sequence is CASSSYDRGRYEQYF. The CDR3 DNA reads TGTGCCAGCAGTTCTTACGACAGGGGTCGCTACGAGCAGTACTTC.

The V gene is TRBV5-1, the J gene TRBJ2-1; TRBD1 matches at 11 bases. The CDR3 loop spans 15 amino acids. V shed 2 bases, J shed 9 bases, and the junction held 7 bases outside the gene matches. Germline assignment: CDR1 SGHRS and CDR2 YFSETQ. CDR3 in DNA: TGCGCCAGCAGCTTAGGGACAGGGGGTGGTGGTGAGCAGTTCTTC. Its translation: CASSLGTGGGGEQFF.

This clonotype was seen a few times. V and J are TRBV6-5 and TRBJ2-1; 8 nucleotides agree with TRBD1. Per germline, CDR1 MNHEY and CDR2 SVGAGI. J gave up 5 bases and V 5 bases, and 8 bases lay outside the gene matches. The CDR3 spans 15 residues. The CDR3 is CASSSSTGDHNEQFF. The CDR3 nucleotides are TGTGCCAGCAGTAGCTCGACAGGGGACCACAATGAGCAGTTCTTC.

This clonotype was observed a handful of times. At one of its ends the junction is not consistent with the germline gene, which may arise from a read error. J is TRBJ2-1 and V is TRBV11-1; a weak D match, TRBD1 (8 bases). The CDR3 runs 23 residues. Germline CDR1 is SGHAT and CDR2 is FQDESV (reference sequence). The CDR3 spells CASCDPWAQTGDRGRTSYSEQFF. The CDR3 nucleotides are TGTGCCAGCTGTGATCCCTGGGCCCAGACAGGGGACCGCGGGAGAACCTCCTACAGTGAGCAGTTCTTC.

This clonotype was detected many times. The rearrangement links TRBV7-9 to TRBJ2-1, with TRBD2 matching over 8 bases. Germline CDR1 SEHNR, CDR2 FQNEAQ (reference sequence). The CDR3 consists of 16 residues. Trimming took 5 bases from V and 5 from J; bases not matched to a gene: 11. CDR3 sequence: CASSRLQRERNNEQFF. CDR3 bases: TGTGCCAGCAGCCGACTCCAGCGGGAGAGGAACAATGAGCAGTTCTTC.

This chain links TRBV3-1 with TRBJ2-1; TRBD1 matches 11 bases. Germline CDR1 LGHDT, CDR2 YNNKEL (reference sequence). V lost 4 bases to trimming and J lost 8 bases; unmatched junction nucleotides: 10. This CDR3 contains 16 residues. The chain's CDR3 is CASSPSPGQGADEQFF. Written as DNA, the CDR3 is TGTGCCAGCAGCCCGTCCCCCGGACAGGGGGCGGATGAGCAGTTCTTC.

The V call is TRBV2, the J call TRBJ2-3; D is possibly TRBD1 (5 bases). This CDR3 region has 14 residues. The V end was cut by 6 bases, the J end by 2 bases, with 12 bases between. Looked up from germline, CDR1 is SNHLY and CDR2 is FYNNEI. This CDR3 is CASRKDTTTDTQYF. CDR3 sequence (DNA): TGTGCCAGCAGGAAGGACACCACCACAGATACGCAGTATTTT.

Ten or more counts support this clonotype. This rearrangement joins TRBV3-1 to TRBJ2-2; D assignment may be TRBD1 or TRBD2 (5 bases each). V shed 4 bases and J shed 6 bases, with 12 bases lying between them. The CDR3 runs to 14 residues. In germline, CDR1 is LGHDT, CDR2 YNNKEL (reference sequence). This CDR3 is CASSLRTGPGELFF. CDR3 nucleotide sequence: TGTGCCAGCAGCCTCCGGACGGGACCCGGGGAGCTGTTTTTT.

This clonotype was picked up many times. This chain uses TRBV6-1 with TRBJ2-1; 9 nucleotides align to TRBD2. The germline gives CDR1 MNHNS, CDR2 SASEGT. J lost 3 bases, V lost 6 bases, and 6 bases had no gene match. The CDR3 is 15 residues long. Here the CDR3 DNA reads TGTGCCAGCAGCCAGACTAGCGGAGGCTACAATGAGCAGTTCTTC. This sequence encodes CASSQTSGGYNEQFF.

This clonotype was recorded at least ten times. The J gene is TRBJ2-3, the V gene TRBV6-2 or TRBV6-3; 12 positions agree with TRBD2. CDR1 is MNHEY and CDR2 is SVGEGT in the germline V gene. The CDR3 has 17 residues. V shed 5 bases, J shed 2 bases, and the junction held 8 bases outside the gene matches. CDR3 nucleotides: TGTGCCAGCAGTCTTTGGACTAGCGGGACTTACACAGATACGCAGTATTTT. Its protein product is CASSLWTSGTYTDTQYF.

A few counts support this clonotype. J is TRBJ2-3 and V is TRBV4-3; TRBD2 aligns across 11 bases. From germline, CDR1 is LGHNA and CDR2 YSLEER. V gave up 5 bases and J gave up 1 base; unmatched junction bases: 8. The CDR3 loop spans 17 amino acids. As DNA, the CDR3 is TGCGCCAGCAGCATAGCGGGAGGGCCGAGGGGCACAGATACGCAGTATTTT. Translating it yields CASSIAGGPRGTDTQYF.

This clonotype has just a few counts. The V gene is TRBV7-2, the J gene TRBJ2-4, with D perhaps given as TRBD1 or TRBD2 (6 bases each). V was trimmed by 3 bases and J by 5 bases, leaving 11 bases between them. The CDR3 runs 14 residues. In germline, CDR1 is SGHTA, CDR2 FQGNSA. The CDR3 region has the DNA TGTGCCAGCAGCTTGATGGGGGGCGAAAACATTCAGTACTTC. Its protein product is CASSLMGGENIQYF.

This sequence joins TRBV4-1 and TRBJ1-2; 7 nucleotides align to TRBD1. Germline CDR1 MGHRA, CDR2 YSYEKL. CDR3 length equals 15 residues. The V gene end was trimmed by 2 bases and the J gene end by 4 bases; junction bases not matched to a gene: 7. In DNA, the CDR3 is TGCGCCAGCAGCCAAAGCAACAGGGGCGGCTATGGCTACACCTTC. Its translation: CASSQSNRGGYGYTF.

This clonotype was observed a few times. The chain carries TRBV6-6 and TRBJ1-2; weak D call: TRBD1 (5 bases). This CDR3 is built from 13 residues. Germline V gene sequence: CDR1 MNHNY, CDR2 SVGAGI (reference sequence). V gave up 5 bases and J gave up 6 bases, with 13 bases separating them. The CDR3 DNA follows: TGTGCCAGCAGTCCCGGGTGGGGGAATGGCTACACCTTC. Residues: CASSPGWGNGYTF.

V gene TRBV4-2 combines with J gene TRBJ2-3, with 15 positions matching TRBD2. The CDR3 is 19 residues long. Germline CDR1 is LGHNA and CDR2 is YNFKEQ. With V trimmed by 4 bases and J by 2 bases, 10 bases remained unmatched. The CDR3 here is CASSPRTSGGAGVTDTQYF. In DNA, the CDR3 is TGTGCCAGCAGCCCAAGGACTAGCGGGGGGGCCGGAGTCACAGATACGCAGTATTTT.